The TCR beta chain described here comes from a study of blood T cell repertoires in COVID-19. Libraries were prepared by immunoSEQ multiplex PCR; TCRdb keeps only in-frame clonotypes and omits some of them. The table has 200,000 or so clones, just under 85% seen once. This CDR3 has 15 amino acids. Germline V gene sequence: CDR1 SGHDN, CDR2 FVKESK. Trimming at V came to 4 bases and at J to 7 bases, leaving 6 bases not matched to a gene. The source material was peripheral blood. This receptor was taken from a human donor with acute or convalescent COVID-19. The donor label of this sample is uncertain. V is TRBV14 and J is TRBJ2-1; 11 positions match TRBD2. CDR3 nucleotides: TGTGCCAGCAGCCTGACTAGCGGGAAATTAAATGAGCAGTTCTTC. Protein product: CASSLTSGKLNEQFF.